This T cell receptor (beta chain) came from a study of blood T cell repertoires in COVID-19. Study overall: The origin of the acute and convalescent COVID-19 samples was the United States, Italy and Spain. From T cells, B-cell-depleted T cells, or PBMCs came the material, which was cDNA or gDNA.

This clone appeared a single time. CDR3 size: 16 residues. CDR1 is LNHNV, CDR2 YYDKDF, per germline (reference sequence). The trim removed 6 bases at V and 0 bases at J, leaving 10 bases unmatched. As handled by the study authors: Amplification with reference gene primers provided the estimates of nucleated cell counts. TCRdb's copy holds only in-frame clones and misses some; the assay was immunoSEQ multiplex PCR. The V and J calls and clone size come from that table; D and trimming were worked out from the DNA. The repertoire consists of around 120,000 clones, with roughly 72% occurring once and the leading ten covering approximately 6.3%.

This chain joins TRBV15 and TRBJ2-7; 8 nucleotides align to TRBD2. Sequencing input: peripheral blood. This TCR was sampled from a man older than 75 with acute or convalescent COVID-19. CDR3 DNA: TGTGCCACCAGTGGCGGGGGGACACGAGCCTCCTACGAGCAGTACTTC. This sequence encodes CATSGGGTRASYEQYF.